This T cell receptor beta chain derives from a study of T cells after yellow fever vaccination. Study-level information: For low cell numbers, libraries were made with SMART-Seq v4 Ultra Low Input.

This clonotype has just a few counts. Its antigen is currently unknown. Whole-study findings and limits: The secondary response was weaker, and its peak arrived faster, on day 5 versus 15.

Germline V gives CDR1 SGHTA, CDR2 FQGNSA. CDR3 length equals 15 residues. Trimming cost V 5 bases and J 0 bases; bases outside gene matches: 5. TCRdb itself ran the 5' RACE reads through MiXCR, one entry per CDR3 protein. The sample holds over 120,000 distinct CDR3 sequences; approximately 6.6% are singletons and the top ten take about 0.6%. The sample here was CD4+ T cells sorted from PBMCs, taken 10 days after the yellow fever booster vaccination. The sequence was obtained from a man aged 30-40 years who received the YFV17D yellow fever vaccine. The J gene is TRBJ2-7, the V gene TRBV7-2; 9 bases align to TRBD1. The CDR3 here is CASSATGGASYEQYF. The CDR3 DNA follows: TGTGCCAGCAGCGCAACAGGGGGCGCCTCCTACGAGCAGTACTTC.